Listed here are 8 T cell receptor beta chains from one sample, sequenced in a study of cytomegalovirus exposure and HLA in healthy donors. The PCR had 60 Vbeta and 13 Jbeta primers. Produced via immunoSEQ multiplex PCR; TCRdb's table is partial and in-frame only. Of about 150,000 clones in the sample, under 70% were seen once. Sequences were obtained from PBMCs. Every receptor here comes from a woman aged 55-69 years in good health and CMV-seronegative.

This clone was seen a handful of times. J is TRBJ1-2 and V is TRBV2, with 10 bases aligning to TRBD1. The J segment lost 4 bases and the V segment lost 4 bases, leaving 0 bases of the junction unmatched. CDR1 is SNHLY, CDR2 FYNNEI, per germline. The CDR3 is 13 amino acids. This chain's CDR3 is CASSGTGGYGYTF. CDR3 in DNA: TGTGCCAGCAGTGGGACAGGGGGCTATGGCTACACCTTC.

This chain uses TRBV6-1 with TRBJ1-2; D is ambiguous. CDR1 is MNHNS and CDR2 is SASEGT in the germline V gene. The CDR3 extends over 15 amino acids. Trimming cost V 6 bases and J 2 bases, with 16 bases left between them. This CDR3 reads CASSTRFQPNYGYTF. CDR3 sequence (DNA): TGTGCCAGCAGCACGAGATTTCAACCGAACTATGGCTACACCTTC.

In this sample, this clone turned up a few times. Other DNA sequences in the sample encode the same CDR3. CDR3 loop: CASSLGQSNQPQHF. CDR3 DNA: TGTGCCAGCAGCTTAGGACAGAGCAATCAGCCCCAGCATTTT. This chain joins TRBV7-8 and TRBJ1-5, with D maybe TRBD1 (5 bases). The CDR3 is 14 amino acids. V was clipped by 1 base and J by 1 base, with 5 bases between them. In germline, CDR1 is SGHVS, CDR2 FQNEAQ.

This chain uses TRBV5-1 with TRBJ1-1; TRBD1 matches 9 bases. The CDR3 consists of 17 residues. The junction had 11 bases not matched to a gene; V was cut back by 4 bases and J by 1 base. From germline, CDR1 is SGHRS and CDR2 YFSETQ. CDR3 DNA sequence: TGCGCCAGCAGCCGAGCACAGGGGGCCGGCGCGAACACTGAAGCTTTCTTT. This translates into CASSRAQGAGANTEAFF.

V and J are TRBV18 and TRBJ2-1; D possibly corresponds to TRBD2 (5 bases). The germline gives CDR1 KGHSH, CDR2 LQKENI. Trimming removed 3 bases at V and 5 bases at J, with 11 bases between. The CDR3 is 14 residues long. CDR3: CASSPPARDNEQFF. The DNA for the CDR3 is TGTGCCAGCTCACCCCCGGCGAGGGACAATGAGCAGTTCTTC.

On this clone: At one boundary the junction diverges from the germline segment, which might be a read error. At the DNA level, this CDR3 is encoded by other sequences in the same sample as well. This chain uses TRBV19 with TRBJ1-2; D is perhaps TRBD1 (6 bases). The CDR3 loop spans 14 amino acids. CDR1 and CDR2 (germline): LNHDA, SQIVND (reference sequence). The CDR3 DNA follows: TGTGCCAGTAGCATAGATGGATTGACAGGTGGCTACACCTTC. Amino acid sequence: CASSIDGLTGGYTF.

V gene TRBV4-2 combines with J gene TRBJ2-5, with 13 nucleotides matching TRBD2. The J call may be wrong; the DNA end is better matched by TRBJ2-7. Germline CDR1 LGHNA, CDR2 YNFKEQ. The CDR3 sequence is 18 residues long. As DNA, the CDR3 is TGTGCCAGCAGCCCAGGACTAGCGGGAGCCCCGGGAGCCTACGAGCAGTACTTC. Its translation is CASSPGLAGAPGAYEQYF.

The genes are TRBV2 and TRBJ1-2, with 8 bases identical to TRBD1. The CDR3 consists of 16 residues. Germline assignment: CDR1 SNHLY and CDR2 FYNNEI. Trimming cost V 10 bases and J 4 bases; bases outside gene matches: 17. Written as DNA, the CDR3 is TGTGCCAACACTCTTGGACAGGGCTCTACTGGCTATGGCTACACCTTC. It codes for CANTLGQGSTGYGYTF.